This T cell receptor beta chain was sequenced for a study of metastatic and nonmetastatic thyroid tumors. As handled by the study authors: The study took CDR3 differences across clinicopathological groups and made a distant-metastasis classifier for papillary thyroid cancer from them. TCRdb redid the clone calls on the PCR reads using MiXCR. TCRdb assigned the V and J calls; the authors' analysis was not used. The sample contains approximately 69,000 clones, 14% of which appear only once. This clone was counted ten times or more. Germline V gene data show CDR1 as SGHRS and CDR2 as YFSETQ. The CDR3 extends over 14 amino acids. The V end lost 0 bases, the J end lost 7 bases, and 8 bases lay between the germline ends. Thyroid surgery was performed in patients who had received no treatment beforehand.

Sequenced: blood. The J gene is TRBJ1-6, the V gene TRBV5-1, with D possibly being TRBD1 (6 bases). The TCR was taken from a male donor with papillary thyroid cancer or a benign thyroid nodule (not recorded which). Some clones in this sample may be carry-over from other donors' samples. The CDR3 sequence is CASSLGQGNSPLHF. In DNA, the CDR3 is TGCGCCAGCAGCTTGGGGCAGGGGAATTCACCCCTCCACTTT.